The 6 T cell receptor beta chains presented below share a single source sample, sequenced in a study of OX40 agonist ivuxolimab in advanced cancers. The repertoire was sequenced with immunoSEQ multiplex PCR; TCRdb's copy has only in-frame clones and lacks some. The sample has approximately 63,000 clones; more than 80% are singletons. The sample consisted of CD4+ or CD8+ T cells sorted from blood, taken in a trial of the OX40 agonist ivuxolimab. These receptors were taken from an adult with an advanced solid tumor such as melanoma, head and neck, liver or kidney cancer.

The V call is TRBV28, the J call TRBJ2-7; D ambiguous. The CDR3 runs 11 residues. In germline, CDR1 is MDHEN, CDR2 SYDVKM. Trimming stripped 3 bases from V and 3 bases from J, with 3 bases between. The CDR3 protein is CASSFSYEQYF. The CDR3 nucleotides are TGTGCCAGCAGTTTTAGCTACGAGCAGTACTTC.

Only a few counts were recorded for this clone. The gene calls are TRBV19 and TRBJ1-5; D is unresolved. The CDR3 is made up of 13 amino acids. V was shortened by 3 bases and J by 3 bases, with 6 bases between the two germline ends. Germline assignment: CDR1 LNHDA and CDR2 SQIVND (reference sequence). Here the CDR3 reads CASSISNNQPQHF. CDR3 nucleotides: TGTGCCAGTAGTATCTCGAACAATCAGCCCCAGCATTTT.

This rearrangement joins TRBV7-3 to TRBJ2-3; D possibly corresponds to TRBD2 (6 bases). This CDR3 comprises 13 residues. Trimming pared 3 bases from V and 3 bases from J, leaving 7 bases between. Germline CDR1 reads SGHTA; CDR2 reads FQGTGA. The CDR3 DNA follows: TGTGCCAGCAGCTTTAGCGGTACAGATACGCAGTATTTT. This encodes CASSFSGTDTQYF. Using reference TRBV7-3 and TRBJ2-3 for the parts outside the CDR3, the full variable domain is GAGVSQTPSNKVTEKGKYVELRCDPISGHTALYWYRQSLGQGPEFLIYFQGTGAADDSGLPNDRFFAVRPEGSVSTLKIQRTERGDSAVYLCASSFSGTDTQYFGPGTRLTVL.

The genes are TRBV2 and TRBJ2-1; TRBD2 matches at 9 bases. The germline CDR1 and CDR2 sequences are SNHLY and FYNNEI. The V and J ends lost 2 bases and 6 bases, in that order; junction bases with no gene match: 5. This CDR3 is built from 15 residues. The CDR3 sequence is CASSEQLLAGNEQFF. The CDR3 nucleotides read TGTGCCAGCAGTGAACAGCTACTAGCGGGCAATGAGCAGTTCTTC.

This rearrangement joins TRBV11-2 to TRBJ2-2; possibly TRBD1 for D (5 bases). The germline V gene encodes CDR1 SGHAT and CDR2 FQNNGV. CDR3 size: 16 residues. The V end was cut by 3 bases, the J end by 2 bases, with 13 bases between. CDR3 sequence reads: CASSFIYGQNTGELFF. In nucleotides, the CDR3 is TGTGCCAGCAGCTTTATTTACGGACAAAACACCGGGGAGCTGTTTTTT.

This sequence joins TRBV6-4 and TRBJ1-5; D gene ambiguous. Trimming shortened V by 5 bases and J by 4 bases, and 21 bases separated the two germline ends. CDR1 is MRHNA and CDR2 is SNTAGT in the germline V gene. The CDR3 has 17 amino acids. CDR3 in DNA: TGTGCCAGCAGTAATGGGGAGGTTAAAGGACGGAATCAGCCCCAGCATTTT. Its translation: CASSNGEVKGRNQPQHF.